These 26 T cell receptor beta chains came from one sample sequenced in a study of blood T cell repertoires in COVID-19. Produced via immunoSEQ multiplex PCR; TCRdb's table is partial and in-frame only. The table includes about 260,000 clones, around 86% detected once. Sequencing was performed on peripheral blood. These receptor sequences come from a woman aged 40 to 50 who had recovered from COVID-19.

DNA of the CDR3: TGTGCCATCAGTAGGGGGAATGAAGCTTTCTTT. Amino acids: CAISRGNEAFF. The chain uses TRBV10-3 and TRBJ1-1; tentatively, D is TRBD1 (6 bases). Germline V CDR1 and CDR2: ENHRY, SYGVKD. There are 11 residues in the CDR3. V lost 5 bases, J lost 7 bases, and 8 bases lay in between.

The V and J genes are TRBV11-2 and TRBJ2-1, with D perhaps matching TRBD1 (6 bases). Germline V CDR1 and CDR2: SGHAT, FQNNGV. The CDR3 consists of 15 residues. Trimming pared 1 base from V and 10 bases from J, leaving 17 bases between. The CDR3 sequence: CASSLVRLGTKEQFF. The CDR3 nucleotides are TGTGCCAGCAGCTTAGTACGGCTAGGGACAAAGGAGCAGTTCTTC.

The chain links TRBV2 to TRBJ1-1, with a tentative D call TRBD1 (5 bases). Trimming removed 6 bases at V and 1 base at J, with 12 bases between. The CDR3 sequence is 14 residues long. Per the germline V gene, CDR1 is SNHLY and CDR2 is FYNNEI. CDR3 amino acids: CASRGVVGNTEAFF. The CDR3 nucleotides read TGTGCCAGCAGAGGGGTTGTTGGGAACACTGAAGCTTTCTTT.

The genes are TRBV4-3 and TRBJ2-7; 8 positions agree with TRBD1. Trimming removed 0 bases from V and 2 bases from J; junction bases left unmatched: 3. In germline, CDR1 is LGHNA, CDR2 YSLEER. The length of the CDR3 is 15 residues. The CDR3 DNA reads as TGCGCCAGCAGCCAAGAGGCAGGGGGCACCTACGAGCAGTACTTC. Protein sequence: CASSQEAGGTYEQYF.

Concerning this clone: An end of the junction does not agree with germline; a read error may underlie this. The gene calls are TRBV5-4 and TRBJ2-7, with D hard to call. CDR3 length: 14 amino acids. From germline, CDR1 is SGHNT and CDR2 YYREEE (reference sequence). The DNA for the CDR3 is TGTGCCAGCAGCCCCTTGTCAGGCTCCCACGAGCAGTACTTC. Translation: CASSPLSGSHEQYF.

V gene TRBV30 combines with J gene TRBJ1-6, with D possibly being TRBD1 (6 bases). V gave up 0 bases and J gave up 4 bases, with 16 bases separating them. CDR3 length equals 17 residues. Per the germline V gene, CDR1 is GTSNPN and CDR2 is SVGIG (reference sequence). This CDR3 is CAWSVDRTSFYNSPLHF. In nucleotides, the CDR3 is TGTGCCTGGAGTGTAGACAGGACCTCCTTTTATAATTCACCCCTCCACTTT. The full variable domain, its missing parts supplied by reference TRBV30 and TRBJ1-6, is SQTIHQWPATLVQPVGSPLSLECTVEGTSNPNLYWYRQAAGRGLQLLFYSVGIGQISSEVPQNLSASRPQDRQFILSSKKLLLSDSGFYLCAWSVDRTSFYNSPLHFGNGTRLTVT.

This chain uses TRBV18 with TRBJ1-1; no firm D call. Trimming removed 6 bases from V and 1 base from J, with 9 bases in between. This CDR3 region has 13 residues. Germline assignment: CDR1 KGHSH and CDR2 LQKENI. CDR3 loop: CASSQSSNTEAFF. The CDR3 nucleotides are TGTGCCAGCTCCCAGTCCTCGAACACTGAAGCTTTCTTT.

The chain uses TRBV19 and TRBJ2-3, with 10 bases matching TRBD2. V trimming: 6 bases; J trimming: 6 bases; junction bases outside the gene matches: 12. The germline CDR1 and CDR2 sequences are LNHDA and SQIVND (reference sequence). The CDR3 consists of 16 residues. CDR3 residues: CASRALSGGTPDTQYF. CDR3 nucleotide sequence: TGTGCCAGTAGGGCCCTTAGCGGGGGGACACCCGATACGCAGTATTTT.

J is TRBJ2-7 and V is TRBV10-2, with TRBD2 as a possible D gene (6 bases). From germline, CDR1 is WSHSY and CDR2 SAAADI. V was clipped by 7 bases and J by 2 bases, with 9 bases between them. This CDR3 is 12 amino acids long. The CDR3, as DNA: TGCGCCAGCATGGGACTTCCCTACGAGCAGTACTTC. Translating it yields CASMGLPYEQYF.

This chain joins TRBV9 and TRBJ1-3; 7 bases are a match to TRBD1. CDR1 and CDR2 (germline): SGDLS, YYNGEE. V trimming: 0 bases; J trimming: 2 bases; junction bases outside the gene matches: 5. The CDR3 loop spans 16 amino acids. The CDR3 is CASSVGKGAAGNTIYF. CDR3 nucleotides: TGTGCCAGCAGCGTAGGGAAGGGGGCAGCTGGAAACACCATATATTTT.

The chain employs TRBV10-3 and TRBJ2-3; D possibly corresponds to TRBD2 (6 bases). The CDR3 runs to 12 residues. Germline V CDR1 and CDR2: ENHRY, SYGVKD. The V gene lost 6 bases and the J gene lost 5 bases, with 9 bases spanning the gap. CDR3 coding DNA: TGTGCCATCAGATGGGGGGAAGATACGCAGTATTTT. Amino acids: CAIRWGEDTQYF.

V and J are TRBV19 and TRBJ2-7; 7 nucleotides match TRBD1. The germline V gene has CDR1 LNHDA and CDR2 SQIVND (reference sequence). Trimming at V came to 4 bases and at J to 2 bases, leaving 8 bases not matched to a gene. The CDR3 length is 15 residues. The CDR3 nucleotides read TGTGCCAGTAGTAAGGGTCAGGGGGATCCCTACGAGCAGTACTTC. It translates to CASSKGQGDPYEQYF.

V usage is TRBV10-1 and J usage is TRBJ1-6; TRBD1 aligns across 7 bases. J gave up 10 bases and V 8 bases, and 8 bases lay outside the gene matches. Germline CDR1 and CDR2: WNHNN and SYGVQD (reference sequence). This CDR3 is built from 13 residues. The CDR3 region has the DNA TGCGCCAGCCGGACAGGCCCTGGGTCACCCCTCCACTTT. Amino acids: CASRTGPGSPLHF.

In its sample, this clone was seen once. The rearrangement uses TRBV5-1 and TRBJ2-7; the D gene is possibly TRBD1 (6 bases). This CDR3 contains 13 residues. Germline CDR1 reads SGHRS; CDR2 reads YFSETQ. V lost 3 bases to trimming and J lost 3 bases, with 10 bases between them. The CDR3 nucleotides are TGCGCCAGCAGCTCAGGGGCGGGCTACGAGCAGTACTTC. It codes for CASSSGAGYEQYF.

CDR3 residues: CASNNRGPGANVLTF. The CDR3 DNA follows: TGTGCCAGCAACAACAGGGGGCCTGGGGCCAACGTCCTGACTTTC. This chain uses TRBV27 with TRBJ2-6, with 9 bases matching TRBD1. After removal of 7 bases from V and 2 bases from J, the junction contained 3 bases not matched to a gene. CDR1 is MNHEY and CDR2 is SMNVEV in the germline V gene (reference sequence). This CDR3 spans 15 amino acids.

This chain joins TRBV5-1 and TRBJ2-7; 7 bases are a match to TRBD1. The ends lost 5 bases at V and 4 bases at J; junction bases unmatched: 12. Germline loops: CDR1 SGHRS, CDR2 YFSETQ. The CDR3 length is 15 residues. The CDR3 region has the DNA TGCGCCAGCAGTTCGACAGGGCCCGAGAATTACGAGCAGTACTTC. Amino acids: CASSSTGPENYEQYF.

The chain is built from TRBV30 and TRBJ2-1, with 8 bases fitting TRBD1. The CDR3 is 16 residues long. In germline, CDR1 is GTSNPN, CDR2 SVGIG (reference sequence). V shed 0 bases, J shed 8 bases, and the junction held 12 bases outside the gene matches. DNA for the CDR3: TGTGCCTGGAGTGTCTACCGGGACAGGACCTATGATGAGCAGTTCTTC. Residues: CAWSVYRDRTYDEQFF. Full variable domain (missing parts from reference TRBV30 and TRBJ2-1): SQTIHQWPATLVQPVGSPLSLECTVEGTSNPNLYWYRQAAGRGLQLLFYSVGIGQISSEVPQNLSASRPQDRQFILSSKKLLLSDSGFYLCAWSVYRDRTYDEQFFGPGTRLTVL.

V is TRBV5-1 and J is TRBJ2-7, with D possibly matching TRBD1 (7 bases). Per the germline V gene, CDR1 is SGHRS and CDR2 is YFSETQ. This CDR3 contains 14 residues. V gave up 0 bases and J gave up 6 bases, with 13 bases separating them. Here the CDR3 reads CASSLGQGSGEQYF. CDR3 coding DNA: TGCGCCAGCAGCTTGGGACAGGGTAGCGGCGAGCAGTACTTC.

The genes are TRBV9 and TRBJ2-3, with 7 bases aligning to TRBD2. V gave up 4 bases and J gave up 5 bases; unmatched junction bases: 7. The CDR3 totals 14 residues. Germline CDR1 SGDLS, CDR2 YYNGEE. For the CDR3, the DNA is TGTGCCAGCAGCCCAGGGAGGGTTTTAGATACGCAGTATTTT. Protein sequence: CASSPGRVLDTQYF.

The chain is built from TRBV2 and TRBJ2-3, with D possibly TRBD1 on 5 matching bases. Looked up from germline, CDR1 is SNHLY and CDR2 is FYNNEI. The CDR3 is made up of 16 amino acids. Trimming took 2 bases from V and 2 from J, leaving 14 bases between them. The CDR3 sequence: CASSESVGAVTDTQYF. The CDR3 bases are TGTGCCAGCAGTGAATCAGTTGGGGCTGTCACAGATACGCAGTATTTT.

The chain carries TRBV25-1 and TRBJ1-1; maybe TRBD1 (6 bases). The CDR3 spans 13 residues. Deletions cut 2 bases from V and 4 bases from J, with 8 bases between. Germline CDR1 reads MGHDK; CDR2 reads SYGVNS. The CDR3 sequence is CASSEGGFTEAFF. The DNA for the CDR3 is TGTGCCAGCAGTGAAGGGGGCTTCACTGAAGCTTTCTTT.

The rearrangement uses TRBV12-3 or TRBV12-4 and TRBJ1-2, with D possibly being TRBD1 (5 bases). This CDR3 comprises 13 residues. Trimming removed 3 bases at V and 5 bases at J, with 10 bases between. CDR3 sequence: CASSFMGGYGYTF. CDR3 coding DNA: TGTGCCAGCAGTTTCATGGGGGGATATGGCTACACCTTC.

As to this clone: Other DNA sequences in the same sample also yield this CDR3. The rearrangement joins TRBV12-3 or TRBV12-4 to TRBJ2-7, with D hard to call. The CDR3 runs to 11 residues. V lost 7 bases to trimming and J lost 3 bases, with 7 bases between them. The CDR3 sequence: CASTLRYEQYF. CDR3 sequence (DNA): TGTGCCAGCACCCTCCGCTACGAGCAGTACTTC.

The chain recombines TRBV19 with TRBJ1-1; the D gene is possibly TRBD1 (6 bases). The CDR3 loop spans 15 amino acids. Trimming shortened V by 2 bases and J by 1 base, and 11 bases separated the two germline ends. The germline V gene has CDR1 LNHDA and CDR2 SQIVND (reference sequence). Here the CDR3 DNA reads TGTGCCAGTAGTATAACCCGCAGGGGGAACACTGAAGCTTTCTTT. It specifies CASSITRRGNTEAFF.

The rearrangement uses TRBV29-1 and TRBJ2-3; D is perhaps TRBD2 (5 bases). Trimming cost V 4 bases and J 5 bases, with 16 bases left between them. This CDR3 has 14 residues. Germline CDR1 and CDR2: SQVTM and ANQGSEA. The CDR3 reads CSVGRGMVQDTQYF. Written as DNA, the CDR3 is TGCAGCGTTGGCCGGGGAATGGTTCAAGATACGCAGTATTTT.

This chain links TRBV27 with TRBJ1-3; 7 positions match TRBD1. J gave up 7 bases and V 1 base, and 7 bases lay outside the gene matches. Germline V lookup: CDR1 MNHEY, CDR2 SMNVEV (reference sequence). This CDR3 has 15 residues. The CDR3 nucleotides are TGTGCCAGCAGTTTATTCGCGACAGGGCCGAACACCATATATTTT. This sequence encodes CASSLFATGPNTIYF.